The present T cell receptor beta chain was sequenced within a study of shared clonotypes between healthy human individuals. In the study overall: A couple of women and three men aged 18 to 49 served as donors.

Data came from immunoSEQ multiplex PCR; TCRdb stores just in-frame clones and leaves some out. The data contain some 500,000 clones, 90% to 97% of them seen just once; the ten biggest clones take up less than 0.06%. What was sequenced was naive CD4+ T cells sorted from blood. As to subset: CD45RA+ positively selected. This clonotype originated in a woman in her 30s in good health.

CDR3 nucleotides: TGTGCCAGTAGTATAAGTTTCGTGACTAATGAAAAACTGTTTTTT. Its translation: CASSISFVTNEKLFF. The V gene is TRBV19, the J gene TRBJ1-4; D remains unclear. Germline values: CDR1 LNHDA, CDR2 SQIVND (reference sequence). V dropped 2 bases and J dropped 2 bases, with 9 bases sitting between them. This CDR3 has 15 amino acids.